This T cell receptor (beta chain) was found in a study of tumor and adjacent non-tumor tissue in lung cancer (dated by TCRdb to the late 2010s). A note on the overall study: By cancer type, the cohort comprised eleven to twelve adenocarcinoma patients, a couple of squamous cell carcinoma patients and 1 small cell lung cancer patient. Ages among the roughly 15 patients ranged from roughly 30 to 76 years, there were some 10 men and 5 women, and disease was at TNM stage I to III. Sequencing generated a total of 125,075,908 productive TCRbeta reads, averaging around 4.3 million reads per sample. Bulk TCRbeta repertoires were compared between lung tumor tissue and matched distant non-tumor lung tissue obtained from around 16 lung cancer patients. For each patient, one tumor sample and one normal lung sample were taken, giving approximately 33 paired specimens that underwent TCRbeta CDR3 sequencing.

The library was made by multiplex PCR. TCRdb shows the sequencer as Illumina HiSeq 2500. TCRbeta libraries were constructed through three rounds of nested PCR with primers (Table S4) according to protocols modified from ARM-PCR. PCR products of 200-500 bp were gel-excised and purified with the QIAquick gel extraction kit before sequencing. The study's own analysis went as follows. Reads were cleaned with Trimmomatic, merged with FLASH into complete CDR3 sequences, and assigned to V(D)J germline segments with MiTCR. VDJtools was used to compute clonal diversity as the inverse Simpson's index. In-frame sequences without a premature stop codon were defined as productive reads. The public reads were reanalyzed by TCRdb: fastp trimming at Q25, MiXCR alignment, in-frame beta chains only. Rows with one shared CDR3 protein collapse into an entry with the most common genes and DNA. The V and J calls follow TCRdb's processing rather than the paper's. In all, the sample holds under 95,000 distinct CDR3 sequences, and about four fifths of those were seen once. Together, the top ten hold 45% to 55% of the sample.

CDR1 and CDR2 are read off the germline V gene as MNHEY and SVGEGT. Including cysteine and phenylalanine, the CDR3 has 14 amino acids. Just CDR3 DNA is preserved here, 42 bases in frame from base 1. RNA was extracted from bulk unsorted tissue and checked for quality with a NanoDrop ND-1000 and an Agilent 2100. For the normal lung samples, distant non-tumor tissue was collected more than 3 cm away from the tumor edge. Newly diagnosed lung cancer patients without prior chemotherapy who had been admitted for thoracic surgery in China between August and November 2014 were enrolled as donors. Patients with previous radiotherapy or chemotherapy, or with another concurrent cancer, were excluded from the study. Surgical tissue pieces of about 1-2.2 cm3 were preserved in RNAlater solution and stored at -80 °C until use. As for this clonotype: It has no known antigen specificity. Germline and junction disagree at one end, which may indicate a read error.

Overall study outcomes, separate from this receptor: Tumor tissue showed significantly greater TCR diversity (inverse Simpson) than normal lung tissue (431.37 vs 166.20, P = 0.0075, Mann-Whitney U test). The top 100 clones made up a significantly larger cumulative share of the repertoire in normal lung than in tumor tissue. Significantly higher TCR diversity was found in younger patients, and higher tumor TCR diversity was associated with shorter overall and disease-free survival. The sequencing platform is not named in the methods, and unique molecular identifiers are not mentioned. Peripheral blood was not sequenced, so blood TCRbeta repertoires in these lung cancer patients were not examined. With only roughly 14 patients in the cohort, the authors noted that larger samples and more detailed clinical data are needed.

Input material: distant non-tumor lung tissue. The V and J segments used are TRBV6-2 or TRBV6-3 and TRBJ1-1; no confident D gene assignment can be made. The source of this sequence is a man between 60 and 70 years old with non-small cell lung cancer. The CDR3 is CAYSYPYGNTDAFF. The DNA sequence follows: TGTGCCTACAGTTACCCCTACGGGAACACTGACGCTTTCTTT.